The next 23 T cell receptor beta chains were all read from a single sample in a study of PD-L1 blockade in urothelial cancer. Produced via immunoSEQ multiplex PCR; TCRdb's table is partial and in-frame only. The table records some 420 clones, 30% of them present only once. Sequences were derived from tumor tissue, sampled before atezolizumab (anti-PD-L1) treatment. The receptors come from an elderly man with urothelial cancer.

This clone rates as large (0.1 to 1%). The V gene is TRBV2, the J gene TRBJ2-2, with TRBD2 matching over 10 bases. CDR1 and CDR2 from the germline V gene are SNHLY and FYNNEI. The CDR3 sequence is 18 residues long. V was pared by 2 bases and J by 5 bases, with 11 bases of the junction left unmatched. The CDR3 bases are TGTGCCAGCAGTGAATTCGCTAGCGGGAGCGCCAGGACCGGGGAGCTGTTTTTT. Translation gives CASSEFASGSARTGELFF.

The chain has TRBV30 and TRBJ2-7; D is perhaps TRBD1 (6 bases). The CDR3 is made up of 14 amino acids. V lost 1 base, J lost 0 bases, and 10 bases lay in between. Germline assignment: CDR1 GTSNPN and CDR2 SVGIG (reference sequence). The CDR3 reads CAWSGKGGSYEQYF. In DNA, the CDR3 is TGTGCCTGGAGTGGAAAAGGGGGCTCCTACGAGCAGTACTTC. Complete variable domain (other parts from reference TRBV30 and TRBJ2-7): SQTIHQWPATLVQPVGSPLSLECTVEGTSNPNLYWYRQAAGRGLQLLFYSVGIGQISSEVPQNLSASRPQDRQFILSSKKLLLSDSGFYLCAWSGKGGSYEQYFGPGTRLTVT.

The V and J genes are TRBV19 and TRBJ2-1; D perhaps matches TRBD2 (6 bases). Germline CDR1 is LNHDA and CDR2 is SQIVND (reference sequence). The CDR3 has 14 amino acids. Trimming took 7 bases from V and 2 from J, leaving 12 bases between them. CDR3 DNA: TGTGCCAGTAAGGAGGGAGCAACCTACAATGAGCAGTTCTTC. Translation: CASKEGATYNEQFF.

The rearrangement links TRBV9 to TRBJ2-1; D ambiguous. This CDR3 contains 14 residues. The germline V gene has CDR1 SGDLS and CDR2 YYNGEE. Trimming took 4 bases from V and 9 from J, leaving 17 bases between them. In DNA, the CDR3 is TGTGCCAGCAGCCCCGCGGTTGGCGTGGGTGAGCAGTTCTTC. Protein sequence: CASSPAVGVGEQFF.

This clone was recorded a few times. The chain has TRBV6-8 and TRBJ2-3, with TRBD2 matching 7 bases. The length of the CDR3 is 15 residues. V dropped 6 bases and J dropped 5; count of bases not matched to a gene: 11. The germline V gene encodes CDR1 MNHGY and CDR2 SAAAGT. Written as DNA, the CDR3 is TGTGCCAGCAGACTCCTAGCGGTTGCGTTAGATACGCAGTATTTT. It translates to CASRLLAVALDTQYF.

J is TRBJ1-1 and V is TRBV29-1; 7 bases are a match to TRBD1. The CDR3 has 13 residues. V shed 5 bases, J shed 4 bases, and the junction held 7 bases outside the gene matches. The germline gives CDR1 SQVTM, CDR2 ANQGSEA. CDR3 nucleotides: TGCAGCGTTCTCCCAACAGGGGTCACTGAAGCTTTCTTT. Translated, it gives CSVLPTGVTEAFF.

This rearrangement joins TRBV29-1 to TRBJ2-3, with D tentatively TRBD2 (6 bases). CDR1 SQVTM and CDR2 ANQGSEA come from the germline V gene. There are 14 residues in the CDR3. The V end lost 6 bases, the J end lost 2 bases, and 15 bases lay between the germline ends. CDR3 nucleotides: TGCAGCGTGGCCTCCGGCGGGGTCACAGATACGCAGTATTTT. Amino acid sequence: CSVASGGVTDTQYF.

The CDR3 DNA reads TGTGCCAGTAGTGACCGGGACGCTGATCTAGAGCCCCAGCATTTT. Its protein is CASSDRDADLEPQHF. The rearrangement uses TRBV19 and TRBJ1-5; weak D call: TRBD1 (5 bases). The CDR3 is 15 residues long. Germline V gene sequence: CDR1 LNHDA, CDR2 SQIVND (reference sequence). V was cut by 5 bases and J by 8 bases, with 19 bases left in between.

The chain employs TRBV15 and TRBJ1-5; possible D gene TRBD1, 6 bases. Germline values: CDR1 LNHNV, CDR2 YYDKDF (reference sequence). The V end was cut by 5 bases, the J end by 0 bases, with 11 bases between. The CDR3 contains 15 residues. The CDR3 region is CATSQDSNSNQPQHF. CDR3 in DNA: TGTGCCACCAGCCAGGACAGCAATAGCAATCAGCCCCAGCATTTT.

The chain carries TRBV14 and TRBJ1-2, with D unresolved. The germline gives CDR1 SGHDN, CDR2 FVKESK. V lost 0 bases to trimming and J lost 5 bases, with 7 bases between them. The CDR3 is 13 amino acids. CDR3 loop: CASSQDLQYGYTF. CDR3 DNA: TGTGCCAGCAGCCAAGATTTGCAGTATGGCTACACCTTC.

V is TRBV28 and J is TRBJ2-3; 9 bases map to TRBD2. Germline V gene data show CDR1 as MDHEN and CDR2 as SYDVKM. With V trimmed by 4 bases and J by 5 bases, 7 bases remained unmatched. The CDR3 totals 15 residues. CDR3 coding DNA: TGTGCCAGCAGTTGGGCTAGCGGGAACGTAGATACGCAGTATTTT. This sequence encodes CASSWASGNVDTQYF.

The rearrangement uses TRBV9 and TRBJ2-5, with TRBD1 matching over 10 bases. The germline gives CDR1 SGDLS, CDR2 YYNGEE. V gave up 7 bases and J gave up 4 bases; unmatched junction bases: 10. The CDR3 covers 15 residues. Here the CDR3 DNA reads TGTGCCAGCGTTGGGGGGACAGGGGTATTAGAGACCCAGTACTTC. Translating it yields CASVGGTGVLETQYF.

This rearrangement joins TRBV15 to TRBJ2-1; 8 nucleotides match TRBD1. The ends lost 5 bases at V and 2 bases at J; junction bases unmatched: 5. The germline V gene encodes CDR1 LNHNV and CDR2 YYDKDF (reference sequence). The CDR3 covers 15 residues. The CDR3, as DNA: TGTGCCACCAGCCCCGGACAGGGTACCTACAATGAGCAGTTCTTC. It encodes CATSPGQGTYNEQFF. Full variable domain (missing parts from reference TRBV15 and TRBJ2-1): DAMVIQNPRYQVTQFGKPVTLSCSQTLNHNVMYWYQQKSSQAPKLLFHYYDKDFNNEADTPDNFQSRRPNTSFCFLDIRSPGLGDTAMYLCATSPGQGTYNEQFFGPGTRLTVL.

The CDR3 coding sequence is TGTGCCAGCTCACCAGACATAGCGGGAGGTACCGGGGAGCTGTTTTTT. This sequence encodes CASSPDIAGGTGELFF. The chain recombines TRBV18 with TRBJ2-2; 10 positions match TRBD2. The CDR3 runs 16 residues. Trimming at V came to 2 bases and at J to 5 bases, leaving 5 bases not matched to a gene. CDR1 is KGHSH, CDR2 LQKENI, per germline.

Relative to its sample, this clone is large. The chain uses TRBV9 and TRBJ2-5; D is undetermined. Deletions cut 0 bases from V and 1 base from J, with 10 bases between. The germline gives CDR1 SGDLS, CDR2 YYNGEE. The CDR3 loop spans 15 amino acids. Written as DNA, the CDR3 is TGTGCCAGCAGCGTAGCAGGAAGGGCCCAAGAGACCCAGTACTTC. It codes for CASSVAGRAQETQYF.

This clone was found a few times. This chain joins TRBV9 and TRBJ2-7; D might be TRBD2 (5 bases). V gave up 5 bases and J gave up 4 bases, with 16 bases separating them. The CDR3 has 14 amino acids. Germline assignment: CDR1 SGDLS and CDR2 YYNGEE. The CDR3 DNA reads as TGTGCCAGCAGTGAAGCGCCTAGGGAGTACGAGCAGTACTTC. It specifies CASSEAPREYEQYF.

The chain combines TRBV30 with TRBJ2-3; D not certain. The length of the CDR3 is 15 residues. Germline values: CDR1 GTSNPN, CDR2 SVGIG (reference sequence). Deletions cut 1 base from V and 2 bases from J, with 13 bases between. CDR3 residues: CAWSGVGGPTDTQYF. The CDR3 nucleotides are TGTGCCTGGAGTGGTGTTGGCGGACCCACAGATACGCAGTATTTT.

This clone is deemed large. This chain connects TRBV11-3 to TRBJ1-4; TRBD1 matches 10 bases. Germline CDR1 and CDR2: SGHNT and YENEEA. This CDR3 spans 20 amino acids. Trimming cost V 3 bases and J 0 bases; bases outside gene matches: 13. The CDR3 spells CASSFQPGQGILSTNEKLFF. Here the CDR3 DNA reads TGTGCCAGCAGCTTCCAACCGGGACAGGGGATTCTGTCAACTAATGAAAAACTGTTTTTT.

The chain joins TRBV11-3 to TRBJ2-1; a weak D match, TRBD2 (5 bases). Germline CDR1 reads SGHNT; CDR2 reads YENEEA. The CDR3 runs to 15 residues. V was trimmed by 0 bases and J by 8 bases, leaving 14 bases between them. The CDR3 loop reads CASSLEWGDNYEQFF. The CDR3 DNA follows: TGTGCCAGCAGCTTAGAATGGGGAGATAACTATGAGCAGTTCTTC.

The chain carries TRBV19 and TRBJ1-2; 7 bases map to TRBD1. Per the germline V gene, CDR1 is LNHDA and CDR2 is SQIVND (reference sequence). V lost 1 base to trimming and J lost 1 base; unmatched junction nucleotides: 0. The CDR3 extends over 14 amino acids. CDR3 in amino acids: CASSIGQGNYGYTF. CDR3 bases: TGTGCCAGTAGTATAGGACAGGGTAACTATGGCTACACCTTC.

This clone ranks as large. The rearrangement uses TRBV9 and TRBJ2-5; possible D gene TRBD1, 8 bases. The CDR3 extends over 15 amino acids. Germline lookup yields CDR1 SGDLS and CDR2 YYNGEE. Trimming left V 4 bases short and J 2 bases short, with 15 bases between. The CDR3 sequence is CASSRQGRGQETQYF. The CDR3 DNA sequence: TGTGCCAGCAGCCGACAGGGGAGGGGGCAAGAGACCCAGTACTTC.

J is TRBJ2-7 and V is TRBV18, with TRBD2 identical over 12 bases. The germline V gene encodes CDR1 KGHSH and CDR2 LQKENI. This CDR3 region has 16 residues. Trimming cost V 5 bases and J 6 bases; bases outside gene matches: 11. CDR3: CASSSLAGGSGGEQYF. The CDR3 bases are TGTGCCAGCTCATCACTAGCGGGAGGCTCTGGGGGCGAGCAGTACTTC.

The V gene is TRBV11-3, the J gene TRBJ2-1; TRBD1 matches 8 bases. The germline CDR1 and CDR2 sequences are SGHNT and YENEEA. The CDR3 has 16 residues. J was trimmed by 5 bases and V by 3 bases; bases with no gene match: 9. The CDR3 sequence is CASSFGPQGANNEQFF. For the CDR3, the DNA is TGTGCCAGCAGCTTTGGACCTCAGGGGGCAAACAATGAGCAGTTCTTC.